Listed here are 29 T cell receptor beta chains from one sample, sequenced in a study of PD-1 blockade in classical Hodgkin lymphoma. Profiled with immunoSEQ multiplex PCR; TCRdb holds only in-frame clones, not every one. The sample shows tens of thousands of clones, roughly nine tenths of them seen only once. Brentuximab vedotin exposure varied, and every patient relapsed after autologous stem cell transplantation. Sample: peripheral blood mononuclear cells (PBMCs), taken at baseline. The receptor source for this set is a human donor with classical Hodgkin lymphoma.

DNA for the CDR3: TGCGCCAGCAGCTCCCCGGATTTCCAGGGGGATGAGCAGTTCTTC. Amino acid sequence: CASSSPDFQGDEQFF. The rearrangement joins TRBV4-1 to TRBJ2-1, with TRBD1 identical over 7 bases. V lost 5 bases, J lost 8 bases, and 12 bases stayed unmatched. Germline CDR1 reads MGHRA; CDR2 reads YSYEKL. The CDR3 covers 15 residues.

The chain combines TRBV19 with TRBJ1-1; D gene unclear. Germline CDR1 and CDR2: LNHDA and SQIVND (reference sequence). This CDR3 region has 14 residues. V lost 5 bases, J lost 1 base, and 11 bases lay in between. In DNA form, the CDR3 reads TGTGCCAGTAGTCATAGGGCGGGGAACACTGAAGCTTTCTTT. It encodes CASSHRAGNTEAFF.

This rearrangement joins TRBV5-6 to TRBJ2-3, with D maybe TRBD2 (5 bases). With 2 bases removed from V and 6 bases from J, the gap between germline ends came to 19 bases. The CDR3 is made up of 16 amino acids. CDR1 and CDR2 from the germline V gene are SGHDT and YYEEEE. The CDR3 protein is CASSFFSLEGADTQYF. The CDR3 DNA is TGTGCCAGCAGCTTTTTCAGTTTAGAGGGCGCCGATACGCAGTATTTT.

The rearrangement uses TRBV7-8 and TRBJ1-2; D is perhaps TRBD1 (5 bases). In germline, CDR1 is SGHVS, CDR2 FQNEAQ. V lost 5 bases and J 5 bases, leaving 18 bases between the germline ends. This CDR3 has 15 amino acids. The CDR3 nucleotides read TGTGCCAGCAGCCCCATGGTTGCGGGGGGATATGGCTACACCTTC. It encodes CASSPMVAGGYGYTF.

This chain connects TRBV27 to TRBJ2-1, with TRBD2 as a possible D gene (6 bases). The CDR3 covers 15 residues. Trimming took 7 bases from V and 7 from J, leaving 20 bases between them. Germline V gives CDR1 MNHEY, CDR2 SMNVEV (reference sequence). DNA for the CDR3: TGTGCCAGCACCTTTGGGACCCCGGGGAGGAATGAGCAGTTCTTC. This sequence encodes CASTFGTPGRNEQFF.

J is TRBJ2-7 and V is TRBV29-1, with 8 bases fitting TRBD1. The CDR3 has 12 amino acids. Germline V gene data show CDR1 as SQVTM and CDR2 as ANQGSEA. The V gene end was trimmed by 4 bases and the J gene end by 5 bases; junction bases not matched to a gene: 4. The CDR3 loop is CSVVTGGHEQYF. The CDR3 coding sequence is TGCAGCGTTGTTACAGGGGGGCACGAGCAGTACTTC.

V gene TRBV6-6 combines with J gene TRBJ2-7; 11 nucleotides line up with TRBD1. The germline V gene encodes CDR1 MNHNY and CDR2 SVGAGI (reference sequence). V was pared by 6 bases and J by 0 bases, with 4 bases of the junction left unmatched. This CDR3 contains 15 residues. As DNA, the CDR3 is TGTGCCAGCAGCCCCGGGACAGGGGGCTCCTACGAGCAGTACTTC. Protein sequence: CASSPGTGGSYEQYF.

The chain recombines TRBV4-3 with TRBJ2-7, with TRBD2 matching over 9 bases. Germline V gene data show CDR1 as LGHNA and CDR2 as YSLEER. The CDR3 sequence is 16 residues long. V was pared by 0 bases and J by 6 bases, with 9 bases of the junction left unmatched. CDR3 in amino acids: CASSQDGASGTVEQYF. In DNA, the CDR3 is TGCGCCAGCAGCCAAGACGGGGCTAGCGGGACGGTCGAGCAGTACTTC.

This clone was counted once. This chain links TRBV5-6 with TRBJ2-2, with 7 bases fitting TRBD2. Germline V lookup: CDR1 SGHDT, CDR2 YYEEEE. There are 14 residues in the CDR3. For the CDR3, the DNA is TGTGACAGTAGTCGGGGGGCGAACACCGGGGAGCTGTTTTTT. This gives the protein CDSSRGANTGELFF.

The chain carries TRBV7-6 and TRBJ1-1, with 11 bases that match TRBD1. Trimming cost V 1 base and J 1 base; bases outside gene matches: 5. Germline V gene sequence: CDR1 SGHVS, CDR2 FNYEAQ. The CDR3 loop spans 17 amino acids. The CDR3 bases are TGTGCCAGCAGCTTAGGAAGGGACAGGGGGGAGAACACTGAAGCTTTCTTT. This codes for CASSLGRDRGENTEAFF. Full variable domain (outside the CDR3, taken from reference TRBV7-6 and TRBJ1-1): GAGVSQSPRYKVTKRGQDVALRCDPISGHVSLYWYRQALGQGPEFLTYFNYEAQQDKSGLPNDRFSAERPEGSISTLTIQRTEQRDSAMYRCASSLGRDRGENTEAFFGQGTRLTVV.

The chain joins TRBV14 to TRBJ2-1; 12 positions match TRBD2. Germline V CDR1 and CDR2: SGHDN, FVKESK. V was pared by 5 bases and J by 3 bases, with 17 bases of the junction left unmatched. This CDR3 comprises 20 residues. CDR3 sequence (DNA): TGTGCCAGCAGCGTCGACGAGAGTCCTAGCGGGAGGGCAAGCTACAATGAGCAGTTCTTC. This codes for CASSVDESPSGRASYNEQFF.

The CDR3 DNA follows: TGTGCCAGCAGCTCCGGAGGACCGGCGGAGACCCAGTACTTC. Its protein is CASSSGGPAETQYF. The chain carries TRBV7-9 and TRBJ2-5; possible D gene TRBD2, 5 bases. Trimming pared 4 bases from V and 5 bases from J, leaving 14 bases between. CDR1 and CDR2 (germline): SEHNR, FQNEAQ (reference sequence). The CDR3 is 14 amino acids.

This rearrangement joins TRBV10-3 to TRBJ2-3; D is uncertain. The CDR3 sequence is 14 residues long. The V end lost 3 bases, the J end lost 2 bases, and 9 bases lay between the germline ends. Per germline, CDR1 ENHRY and CDR2 SYGVKD. The chain's CDR3 is CAISDPADTDTQYF. CDR3 nucleotides: TGTGCCATCAGTGACCCCGCTGACACAGATACGCAGTATTTT.

The rearrangement uses TRBV27 and TRBJ2-1; 10 bases map to TRBD1. CDR3 length: 16 amino acids. Germline loops: CDR1 MNHEY, CDR2 SMNVEV (reference sequence). J lost 12 bases, V lost 5 bases, and 16 bases had no gene match. The CDR3 is CASSLPGGQGNVRQFF. The DNA for the CDR3 is TGTGCCAGCAGTCTCCCGGGGGGACAGGGGAATGTGCGGCAGTTCTTC.

This clone was counted a single time. V and J are TRBV18 and TRBJ1-2; 7 nucleotides align to TRBD1. V trimming: 6 bases; J trimming: 3 bases; junction bases outside the gene matches: 7. Germline assignment: CDR1 KGHSH and CDR2 LQKENI. The CDR3 is 14 residues long. The CDR3 here is CASSRRTGDYGYTF. CDR3 DNA: TGTGCCAGCTCGCGCCGAACAGGGGACTATGGCTACACCTTC.

The chain links TRBV4-2 to TRBJ2-1; 8 nucleotides match TRBD2. Losses at the gene ends were 0 bases for V and 8 bases for J; bases not matched to a gene: 9. Germline CDR1 is LGHNA and CDR2 is YNFKEQ. The CDR3 spans 16 residues. Written as DNA, the CDR3 is TGTGCCAGCAGCCAAGATGCCGGGGGACTAGTCCATGAGCAGTTCTTC. This codes for CASSQDAGGLVHEQFF.

The CDR3 nucleotides are TGTGCCAGCAGCTTATCCCTACGGGAGGGACTCACCGGGGAGCTGTTTTTT. It encodes CASSLSLREGLTGELFF. The rearrangement joins TRBV7-2 to TRBJ2-2; 8 bases map to TRBD2. The CDR3 is made up of 17 amino acids. Germline V CDR1 and CDR2: SGHTA, FQGNSA. V lost 2 bases, J lost 4 bases, and 9 bases stayed unmatched.

The chain employs TRBV5-1 and TRBJ1-2; 7 bases align to TRBD1. There are 16 residues in the CDR3. Germline values: CDR1 SGHRS, CDR2 YFSETQ. V lost 0 bases and J lost 8; bases outside the gene matches: 13. For the CDR3, the DNA is TGCGCCAGCAGCTTGGACGGACTGACAGGGAGTAAAGGCTACACCTTC. Translated, it gives CASSLDGLTGSKGYTF.

J is TRBJ1-5 and V is TRBV19; D might be TRBD1 (5 bases). The CDR3 spans 15 residues. Germline loops: CDR1 LNHDA, CDR2 SQIVND (reference sequence). The germline V and J ends were trimmed by 4 bases and 2 bases, with 12 bases remaining between them. The CDR3 DNA follows: TGTGCCAGTAGTACGACAGCCTGGGGCAATCAGCCCCAGCATTTT. Translating gives CASSTTAWGNQPQHF.

The chain employs TRBV4-2 and TRBJ2-7; 8 bases map to TRBD1. Per the germline V gene, CDR1 is LGHNA and CDR2 is YNFKEQ. Trimming cost V 2 bases and J 6 bases; bases outside gene matches: 12. The CDR3 extends over 16 amino acids. The CDR3 DNA reads as TGTGCCAGCAGCCAAAATTCCCCCCAGGGGGCCGGCGAGCAGTACTTC. Its protein product is CASSQNSPQGAGEQYF.

This chain joins TRBV6-5 and TRBJ2-4, with 8 bases aligning to TRBD2. This CDR3 is built from 14 residues. V lost 4 bases and J lost 8; bases outside the gene matches: 7. Germline CDR1 is MNHEY and CDR2 is SVGAGI. The CDR3 DNA is TGTGCCAGCAGTTTCAGCGGGAGTAGGGACATTCAGTACTTC. Encoded protein: CASSFSGSRDIQYF.

The chain couples TRBV10-3 to TRBJ2-5, with TRBD1 identical over 9 bases. The CDR3 covers 16 residues. Germline V gives CDR1 ENHRY, CDR2 SYGVKD. Trimming at V came to 6 bases and at J to 5 bases, leaving 13 bases not matched to a gene. The CDR3 region has the DNA TGTGCCATCAGGGACCCTAGACAGGGGGGTTTGGAGACCCAGTACTTC. This encodes CAIRDPRQGGLETQYF.

In its sample, this clone was seen a few times. The genes are TRBV11-3 and TRBJ1-1; tentative D call: TRBD1 (5 bases). Trimming left V 10 bases short and J 4 bases short, with 19 bases between. This CDR3 region has 14 residues. Germline V gives CDR1 SGHNT, CDR2 YENEEA. The CDR3 bases are TGTGCCACACCTAAACCCCCGGGACCCACTGAAGCTTTCTTT. Translated, it gives CATPKPPGPTEAFF.

This clone was recorded a few times. The V and J genes are TRBV7-2 and TRBJ1-1; the match to TRBD1 covers 10 bases. The CDR3 extends over 17 amino acids. Germline CDR1 is SGHTA and CDR2 is FQGNSA. V dropped 5 bases and J dropped 7; count of bases not matched to a gene: 16. CDR3: CASSLGSRDRGFGEAFF. The CDR3 DNA sequence: TGTGCCAGCAGCCTAGGCTCCAGGGACAGGGGATTTGGTGAAGCTTTCTTT.

The rearrangement links TRBV7-9 to TRBJ1-2, with D possibly being TRBD1 (5 bases). V gave up 0 bases and J gave up 7 bases, with 9 bases separating them. Germline values: CDR1 SEHNR, CDR2 FQNEAQ (reference sequence). CDR3 length: 13 amino acids. CDR3 sequence: CASSLAGEGGYTF. DNA of the CDR3: TGTGCCAGCAGCTTAGCAGGGGAGGGTGGCTACACCTTC.

The chain joins TRBV15 to TRBJ2-3; D may be TRBD2 (6 bases). This CDR3 has 16 residues. From germline, CDR1 is LNHNV and CDR2 YYDKDF (reference sequence). V lost 0 bases to trimming and J lost 3 bases, with 13 bases between them. The CDR3 protein is CATSRDAGRGTDTQYF. CDR3 sequence (DNA): TGTGCCACCAGCAGAGATGCGGGGAGAGGTACAGATACGCAGTATTTT. Together with reference TRBV15 and TRBJ2-3, the CDR3 gives the full variable domain: DAMVIQNPRYQVTQFGKPVTLSCSQTLNHNVMYWYQQKSSQAPKLLFHYYDKDFNNEADTPDNFQSRRPNTSFCFLDIRSPGLGDTAMYLCATSRDAGRGTDTQYFGPGTRLTVL.

The rearrangement links TRBV7-2 to TRBJ2-2, with 12 bases fitting TRBD2. Germline CDR1 and CDR2: SGHTA and FQGNSA. The length of the CDR3 is 16 residues. V was pared by 4 bases and J by 5 bases, with 5 bases of the junction left unmatched. For the CDR3, the DNA is TGTGCCAGCAGCTCCCCGGGACTAGCGGGTACCGGGGAGCTGTTTTTT. Amino acids: CASSSPGLAGTGELFF.

V is TRBV30 and J is TRBJ1-4; 7 bases are a match to TRBD1. CDR1 is GTSNPN, CDR2 SVGIG, per germline (reference sequence). Trimming removed 4 bases from V and 4 bases from J; junction bases left unmatched: 9. This CDR3 comprises 15 residues. The chain's CDR3 is CAWNREGGGNEKLFF. The DNA for the CDR3 is TGTGCCTGGAATCGCGAAGGGGGCGGTAATGAAAAACTGTTTTTT.

This clone turned up a few times. The rearrangement uses TRBV7-6 and TRBJ1-3; tentative D call: TRBD1 (5 bases). V gave up 1 base and J gave up 0 bases, with 13 bases separating them. Germline values: CDR1 SGHVS, CDR2 FNYEAQ. There are 17 residues in the CDR3. The CDR3: CASSLGVLGTSGNTIYF. The DNA for the CDR3 is TGTGCCAGCAGCTTAGGAGTTCTGGGGACCTCTGGAAACACCATATATTTT.